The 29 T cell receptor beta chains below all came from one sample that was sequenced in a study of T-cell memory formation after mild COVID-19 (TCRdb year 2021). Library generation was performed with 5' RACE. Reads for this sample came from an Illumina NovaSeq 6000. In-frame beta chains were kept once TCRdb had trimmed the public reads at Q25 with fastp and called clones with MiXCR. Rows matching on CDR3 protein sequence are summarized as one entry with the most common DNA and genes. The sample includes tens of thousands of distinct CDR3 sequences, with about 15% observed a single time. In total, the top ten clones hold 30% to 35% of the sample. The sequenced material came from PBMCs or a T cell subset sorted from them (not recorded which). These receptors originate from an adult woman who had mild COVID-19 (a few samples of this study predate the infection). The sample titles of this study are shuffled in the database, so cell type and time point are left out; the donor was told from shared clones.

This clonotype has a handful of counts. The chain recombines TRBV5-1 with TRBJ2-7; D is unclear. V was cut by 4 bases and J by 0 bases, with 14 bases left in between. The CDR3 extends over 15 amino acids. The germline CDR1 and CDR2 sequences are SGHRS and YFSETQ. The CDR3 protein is CASSTGSAPSYEQYF. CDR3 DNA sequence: TGCGCCAGCAGCACGGGTTCAGCCCCCTCCTACGAGCAGTACTTC.

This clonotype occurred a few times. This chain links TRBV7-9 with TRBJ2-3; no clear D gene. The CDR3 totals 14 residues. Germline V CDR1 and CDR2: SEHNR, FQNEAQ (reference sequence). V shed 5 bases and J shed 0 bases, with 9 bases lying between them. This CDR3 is CASSPLASTDTQYF. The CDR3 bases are TGTGCCAGCAGCCCCCTCGCTAGCACAGATACGCAGTATTTT.

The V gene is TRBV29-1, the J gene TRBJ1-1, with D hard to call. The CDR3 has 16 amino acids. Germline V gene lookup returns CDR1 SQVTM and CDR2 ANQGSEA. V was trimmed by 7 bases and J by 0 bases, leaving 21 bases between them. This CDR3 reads CSASPHAFRMNTEAFF. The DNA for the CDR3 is TGCAGCGCCAGCCCGCACGCGTTCAGGATGAACACTGAAGCTTTCTTT.

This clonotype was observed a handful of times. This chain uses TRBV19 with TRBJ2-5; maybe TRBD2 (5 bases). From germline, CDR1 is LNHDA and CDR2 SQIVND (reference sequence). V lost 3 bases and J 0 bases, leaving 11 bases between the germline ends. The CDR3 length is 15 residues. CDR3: CASSMRASYQETQYF. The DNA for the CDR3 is TGTGCCAGTAGTATGCGGGCTTCGTACCAAGAGACCCAGTACTTC.

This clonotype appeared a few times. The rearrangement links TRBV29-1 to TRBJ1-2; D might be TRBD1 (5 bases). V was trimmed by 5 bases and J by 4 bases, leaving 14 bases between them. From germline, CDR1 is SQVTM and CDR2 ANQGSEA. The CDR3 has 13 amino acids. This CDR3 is CSVPSGDGYGYTF. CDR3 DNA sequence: TGCAGCGTTCCATCGGGGGACGGCTATGGCTACACCTTC.

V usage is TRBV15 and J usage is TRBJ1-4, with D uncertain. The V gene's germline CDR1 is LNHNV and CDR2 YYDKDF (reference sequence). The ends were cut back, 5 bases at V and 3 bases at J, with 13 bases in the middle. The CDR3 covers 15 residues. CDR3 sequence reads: CATSDGERSNEKLFF. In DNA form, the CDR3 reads TGTGCCACCAGCGACGGGGAAAGGTCTAATGAAAAACTGTTTTTT.

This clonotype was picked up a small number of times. The chain's CDR3 is CASSGQENTGELFF. The CDR3 DNA reads TGTGCCAGCAGTGGACAGGAGAACACCGGGGAGCTGTTTTTT. The chain carries TRBV6-5 and TRBJ2-2; 7 nucleotides line up with TRBD1. The germline V gene has CDR1 MNHEY and CDR2 SVGAGI. The CDR3 loop spans 14 amino acids. The junction had 1 base not matched to a gene; V was cut back by 5 bases and J by 1 base.

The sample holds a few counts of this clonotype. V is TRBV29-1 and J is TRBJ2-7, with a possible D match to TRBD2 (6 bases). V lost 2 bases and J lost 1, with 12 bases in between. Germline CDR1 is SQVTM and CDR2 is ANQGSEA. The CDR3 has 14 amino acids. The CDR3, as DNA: TGCAGCGTTGAAAGGCGGGGTGAGTCCTACGAGCAGTACTTC. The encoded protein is CSVERRGESYEQYF.

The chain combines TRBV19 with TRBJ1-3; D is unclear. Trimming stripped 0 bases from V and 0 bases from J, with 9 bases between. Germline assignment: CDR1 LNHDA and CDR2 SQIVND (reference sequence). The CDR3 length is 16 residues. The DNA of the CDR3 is TGTGCCAGTAGTATAGACGGCGGGAGCTCTGGAAACACCATATATTTT. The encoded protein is CASSIDGGSSGNTIYF.

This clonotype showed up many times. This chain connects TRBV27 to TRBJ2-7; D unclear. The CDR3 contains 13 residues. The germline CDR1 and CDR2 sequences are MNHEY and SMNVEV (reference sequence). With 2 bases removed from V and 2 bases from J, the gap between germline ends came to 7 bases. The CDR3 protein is CASSLGSPYEQYF. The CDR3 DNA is TGTGCCAGCAGTTTAGGCAGCCCCTACGAGCAGTACTTC.

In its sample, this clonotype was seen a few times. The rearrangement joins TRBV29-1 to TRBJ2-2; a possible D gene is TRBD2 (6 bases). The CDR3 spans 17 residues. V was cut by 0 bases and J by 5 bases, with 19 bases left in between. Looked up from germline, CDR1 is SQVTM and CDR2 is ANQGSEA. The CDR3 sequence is CSVEDFTGERGTGELFF. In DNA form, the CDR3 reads TGCAGCGTTGAAGACTTTACCGGGGAACGGGGGACCGGGGAGCTGTTTTTT.

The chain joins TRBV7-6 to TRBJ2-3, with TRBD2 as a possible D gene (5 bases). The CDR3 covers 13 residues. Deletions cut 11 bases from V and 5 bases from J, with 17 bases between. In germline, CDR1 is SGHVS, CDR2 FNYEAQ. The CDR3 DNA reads TGTGCCTCCGGGGAGCGGTACTTAGATACGCAGTATTTT. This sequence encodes CASGERYLDTQYF.

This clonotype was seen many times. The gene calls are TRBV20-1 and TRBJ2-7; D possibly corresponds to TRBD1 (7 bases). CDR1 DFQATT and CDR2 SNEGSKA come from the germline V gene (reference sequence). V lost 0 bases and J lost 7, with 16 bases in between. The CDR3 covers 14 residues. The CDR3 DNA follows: TGCAGTGCTAGAGATGGAGAGGGGGCGGGAGAGCAGTACTTC. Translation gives CSARDGEGAGEQYF.

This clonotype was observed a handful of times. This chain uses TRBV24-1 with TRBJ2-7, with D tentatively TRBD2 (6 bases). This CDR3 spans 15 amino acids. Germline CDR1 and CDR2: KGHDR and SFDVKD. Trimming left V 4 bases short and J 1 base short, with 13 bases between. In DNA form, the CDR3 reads TGTGCCACCAGTGAGAGGGACTCCGGGTCCTACGAGCAGTACTTC. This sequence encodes CATSERDSGSYEQYF.

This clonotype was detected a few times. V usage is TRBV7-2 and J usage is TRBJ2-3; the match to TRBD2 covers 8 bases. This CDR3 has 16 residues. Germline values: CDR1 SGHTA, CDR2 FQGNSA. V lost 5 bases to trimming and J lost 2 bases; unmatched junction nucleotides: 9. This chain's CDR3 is CASSLGGGLNTDTQYF. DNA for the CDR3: TGTGCCAGCAGCCTCGGGGGGGGGCTTAACACAGATACGCAGTATTTT. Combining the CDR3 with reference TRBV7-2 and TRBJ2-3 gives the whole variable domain GAGVSQSPSNKVTEKGKDVELRCDPISGHTALYWYRQSLGQGLEFLIYFQGNSAPDKSGLPSDRFSAERTGGSVSTLTIQRTQQEDSAVYLCASSLGGGLNTDTQYFGPGTRLTVL.

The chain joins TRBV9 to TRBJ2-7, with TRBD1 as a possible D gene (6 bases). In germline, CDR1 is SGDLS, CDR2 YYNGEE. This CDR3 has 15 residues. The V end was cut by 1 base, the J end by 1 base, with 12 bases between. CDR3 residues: CASSVSGALSYEQYF. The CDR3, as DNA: TGTGCCAGCAGCGTATCAGGGGCCCTTTCCTACGAGCAGTACTTC.

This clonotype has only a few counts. The CDR3 is CASSLTGDGQPQHF. The CDR3 bases are TGTGCCAGCAGCCTGACAGGGGACGGTCAGCCCCAGCATTTT. The rearrangement joins TRBV12-3 or TRBV12-4 to TRBJ1-5; TRBD1 matches 8 bases. Unmatched junction bases numbered 7, after V lost 6 bases and J lost 6 bases. CDR3 length: 14 residues.

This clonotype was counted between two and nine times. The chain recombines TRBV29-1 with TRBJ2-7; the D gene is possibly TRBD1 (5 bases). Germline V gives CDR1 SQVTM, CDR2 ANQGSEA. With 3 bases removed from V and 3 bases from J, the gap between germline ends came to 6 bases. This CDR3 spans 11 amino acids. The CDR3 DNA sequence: TGCAGCGTTGACAGGGACTACGAGCAGTACTTC. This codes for CSVDRDYEQYF.

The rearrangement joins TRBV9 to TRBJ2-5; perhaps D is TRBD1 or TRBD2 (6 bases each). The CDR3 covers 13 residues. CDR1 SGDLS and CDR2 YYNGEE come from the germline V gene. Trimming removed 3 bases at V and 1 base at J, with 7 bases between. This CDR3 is CASSAGAQETQYF. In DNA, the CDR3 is TGTGCCAGCAGCGCGGGGGCCCAAGAGACCCAGTACTTC.

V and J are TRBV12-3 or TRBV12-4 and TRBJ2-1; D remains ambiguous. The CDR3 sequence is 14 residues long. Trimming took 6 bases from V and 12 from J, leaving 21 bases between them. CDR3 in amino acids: CASSWRTAWFPQFF. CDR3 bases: TGTGCCAGCAGCTGGAGAACAGCTTGGTTCCCGCAGTTCTTC.

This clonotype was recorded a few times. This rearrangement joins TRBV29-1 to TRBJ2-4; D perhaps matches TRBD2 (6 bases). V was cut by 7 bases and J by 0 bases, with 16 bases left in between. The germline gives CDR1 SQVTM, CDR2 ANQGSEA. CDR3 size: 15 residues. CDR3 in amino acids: CSEPPGLLAKNIQYF. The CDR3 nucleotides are TGCAGCGAACCTCCGGGACTCTTAGCCAAAAACATTCAGTACTTC.

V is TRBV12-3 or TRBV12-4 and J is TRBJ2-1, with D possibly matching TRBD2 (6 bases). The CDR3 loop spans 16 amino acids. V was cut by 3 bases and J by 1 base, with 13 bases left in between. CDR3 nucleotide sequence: TGTGCCAGCAGTTTGGGGACGGGAGCGTCCTACAATGAGCAGTTCTTC. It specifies CASSLGTGASYNEQFF.

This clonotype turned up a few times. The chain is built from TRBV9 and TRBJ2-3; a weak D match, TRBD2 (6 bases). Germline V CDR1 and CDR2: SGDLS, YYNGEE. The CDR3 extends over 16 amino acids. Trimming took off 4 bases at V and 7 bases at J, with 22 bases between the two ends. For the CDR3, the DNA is TGTGCCAGCAGCTCCCCACCTAGCGTCAATGGTCATACGCAGTATTTT. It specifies CASSSPPSVNGHTQYF.

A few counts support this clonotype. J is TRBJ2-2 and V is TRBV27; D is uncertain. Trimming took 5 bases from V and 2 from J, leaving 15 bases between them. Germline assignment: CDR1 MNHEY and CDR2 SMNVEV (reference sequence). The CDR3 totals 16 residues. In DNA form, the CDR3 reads TGTGCCAGCAGTCTACTCCCGGGCTTCAACACCGGGGAGCTGTTTTTT. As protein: CASSLLPGFNTGELFF.

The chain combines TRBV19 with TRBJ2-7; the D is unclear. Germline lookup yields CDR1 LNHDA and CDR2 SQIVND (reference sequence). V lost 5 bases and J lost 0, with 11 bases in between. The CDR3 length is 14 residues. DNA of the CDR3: TGTGCCAGTAGTTCGGCAACAACCTCCTACGAGCAGTACTTC. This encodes CASSSATTSYEQYF.

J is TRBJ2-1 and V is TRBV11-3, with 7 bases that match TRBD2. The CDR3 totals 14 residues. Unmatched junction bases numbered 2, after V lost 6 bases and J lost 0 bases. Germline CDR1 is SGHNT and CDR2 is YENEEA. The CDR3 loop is CASSSGYSYNEQFF. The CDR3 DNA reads TGTGCCAGCAGTAGCGGGTACTCCTACAATGAGCAGTTCTTC.

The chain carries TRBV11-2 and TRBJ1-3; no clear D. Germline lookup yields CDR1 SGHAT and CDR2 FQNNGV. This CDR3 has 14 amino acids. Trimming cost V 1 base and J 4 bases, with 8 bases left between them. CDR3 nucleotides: TGTGCCAGCAGCTTAGTCCCAGACGGAAACACCATATATTTT. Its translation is CASSLVPDGNTIYF.

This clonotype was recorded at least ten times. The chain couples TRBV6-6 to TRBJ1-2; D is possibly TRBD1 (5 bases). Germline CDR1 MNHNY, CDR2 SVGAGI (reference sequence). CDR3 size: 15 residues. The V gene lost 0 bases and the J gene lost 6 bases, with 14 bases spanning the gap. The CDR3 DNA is TGTGCCAGCAGTTACTCGACAGAGGGAGGAAATGGCTACACCTTC. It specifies CASSYSTEGGNGYTF.

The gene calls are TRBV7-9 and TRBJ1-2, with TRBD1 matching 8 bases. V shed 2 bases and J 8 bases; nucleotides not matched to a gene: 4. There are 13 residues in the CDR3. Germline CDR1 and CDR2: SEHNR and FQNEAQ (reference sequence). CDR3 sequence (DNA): TGTGCCAGCAGCTTACAGGGGGCTGGCGGCTACACCTTC. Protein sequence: CASSLQGAGGYTF.